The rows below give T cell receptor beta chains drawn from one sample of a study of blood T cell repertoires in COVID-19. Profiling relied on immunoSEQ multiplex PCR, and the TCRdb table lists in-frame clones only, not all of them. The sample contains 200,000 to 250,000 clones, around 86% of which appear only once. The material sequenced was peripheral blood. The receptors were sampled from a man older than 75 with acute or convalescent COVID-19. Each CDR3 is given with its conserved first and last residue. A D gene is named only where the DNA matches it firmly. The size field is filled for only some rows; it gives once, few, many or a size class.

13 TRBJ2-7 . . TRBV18 CASSPPGQLEQYF TGTGCCAGCTCACCACCTGGACAACTCGAGCAGTACTTC
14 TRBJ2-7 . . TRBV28 CASSLVPLHYEQYF TGTGCCAGCAGTTTAGTTCCACTCCACTACGAGCAGTACTTC
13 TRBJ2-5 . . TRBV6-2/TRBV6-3 CASSYGPGETQYF TGTGCCAGCAGTTACGGGCCAGGGGAGACCCAGTACTTC
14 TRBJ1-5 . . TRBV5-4 CASSCLDLNQPQHF TGTGCCAGCAGCTGTCTAGACCTCAATCAGCCCCAGCATTTT
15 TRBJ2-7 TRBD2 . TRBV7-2 CASSSSLAGLYEQYF TGTGCCAGCAGCTCTTCCTTAGCGGGACTCTACGAGCAGTACTTC
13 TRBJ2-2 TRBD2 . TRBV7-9 CASSHGLAGELFF TGTGCCAGCAGCCATGGACTAGCCGGGGAGCTGTTTTTT
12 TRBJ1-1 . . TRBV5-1 CASSAPGAAAFF TGCGCCAGCAGCGCTCCAGGGGCGGCAGCTTTCTTT
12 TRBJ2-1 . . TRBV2 CASMRVANEQFF TGTGCCAGCATGAGAGTAGCCAATGAGCAGTTCTTC
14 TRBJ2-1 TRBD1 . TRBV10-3 CAITPGTGANEQFF TGTGCCATTACTCCCGGGACAGGGGCGAATGAGCAGTTCTTC
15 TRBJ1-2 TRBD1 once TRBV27 CASSFLTGGNYGYTF TGTGCCAGCAGTTTCCTCACAGGGGGCAACTATGGCTACACCTTC
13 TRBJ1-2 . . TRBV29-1 CSDSQGTPYGYTF TGCAGCGATTCCCAGGGCACCCCCTATGGCTACACCTTC
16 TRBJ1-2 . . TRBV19 CASSSADREANYGYTF TGTGCCAGTAGTTCAGCAGACAGAGAGGCTAACTATGGCTACACCTTC
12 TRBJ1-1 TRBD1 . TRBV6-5 CASSLGTGGAFF TGTGCCAGCAGCCTCGGGACAGGGGGAGCTTTCTTT
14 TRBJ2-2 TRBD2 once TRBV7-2 CASRPGLEAGELFF TGTGCCAGCAGGCCGGGACTAGAAGCCGGGGAGCTGTTTTTT